These 28 T cell receptor beta chains share one sample of origin, sequenced in a study of CD8 T cells in ankylosing spondylitis. Whole-study results and caveats: Seemingly distinctive of ankylosing spondylitis blood was a TCR beta motif formed by eight highly homologous variants.

TCRdb processed the 5' RACE reads anew with MiXCR; each CDR3 protein has one entry. The sample lists more than 500,000 distinct CDR3 sequences, about 5% seen once, with under 4.5% in the top ten. For these receptors, no antigen is known. The sample was blood, either unsorted or a sorted T cell fraction (not recorded which). These receptors were taken from a male donor with ankylosing spondylitis.

This clonotype showed up many times. The CDR3 is CASSLTSRTGYGYTF. CDR3 bases: TGTGCCAGCAGCTTAACTTCGAGGACAGGCTATGGCTACACCTTC. This chain links TRBV7-9 with TRBJ1-2, with 7 bases that match TRBD1. Per the germline V gene, CDR1 is SEHNR and CDR2 is FQNEAQ (reference sequence). The V and J ends lost 2 bases and 4 bases, in that order; junction bases with no gene match: 7. CDR3 size: 15 residues.

In its sample, this clonotype was seen many times. V gene TRBV4-3 combines with J gene TRBJ2-2; D may be TRBD2 (7 bases). CDR1 is LGHNA, CDR2 YSLEER, per germline. The CDR3 spans 18 residues. The V gene lost 2 bases and the J gene lost 4 bases, with 20 bases spanning the gap. CDR3 DNA: TGCGCCAGCAGCCAACTACCGGGGCGGGGGCACGTCACCGGGGAGCTGTTTTTT. Its protein is CASSQLPGRGHVTGELFF.

This chain uses TRBV20-1 with TRBJ2-4, with D maybe TRBD2 (5 bases). Per germline, CDR1 DFQATT and CDR2 SNEGSKA (reference sequence). The V and J ends lost 3 bases and 14 bases respectively, with 17 bases between them. This CDR3 spans 12 amino acids. As DNA, the CDR3 is TGCAGTGCTAGGGCGCGGGTTGTGGTTGAGTACTTC. It translates to CSARARVVVEYF.

The table lists this clonotype with many counts. The chain has TRBV6-1 and TRBJ2-2; D gene uncertain. The CDR3 sequence is 14 residues long. Between the trimmed V and J ends, which lost 7 bases and 3 bases, there was a span of 12 bases. Germline values: CDR1 MNHNS, CDR2 SASEGT. In nucleotides, the CDR3 is TGTGCCAGCAAAGGTGACACCTACACCGGGGAGCTGTTTTTT. It codes for CASKGDTYTGELFF.

The table lists this clonotype with many counts. V and J are TRBV6-6 and TRBJ2-7; the D is unclear. V dropped 2 bases and J dropped 5 bases, with 7 bases sitting between them. From germline, CDR1 is MNHNY and CDR2 SVGAGI (reference sequence). CDR3 length: 12 amino acids. Written as DNA, the CDR3 is TGTGCCAGCAGTTACGCAAAAAACGAGCAGTACTTC. Its protein product is CASSYAKNEQYF.

This clonotype came up many times. The CDR3 sequence: CATSIRQGGEAFF. The CDR3 region has the DNA TGTGCCACCAGCATCCGACAGGGCGGTGAAGCTTTCTTT. The rearrangement joins TRBV15 to TRBJ1-1; 7 bases are a match to TRBD1. CDR1 LNHNV and CDR2 YYDKDF come from the germline V gene (reference sequence). The CDR3 contains 13 residues. V gave up 4 bases and J gave up 7 bases; unmatched junction bases: 6.

This clonotype was found many times. The J gene is TRBJ2-7, the V gene TRBV7-9; either TRBD1 or TRBD2 may supply D (6 bases each). Germline V gene data show CDR1 as SEHNR and CDR2 as FQNEAQ (reference sequence). The V end lost 5 bases, the J end lost 4 bases, and 9 bases lay between the germline ends. There are 12 residues in the CDR3. CDR3 bases: TGTGCCAGCAGCCAGGGGACTTACGAGCAGTACTTC. It codes for CASSQGTYEQYF.

This clonotype was counted only a few times. The genes are TRBV5-1 and TRBJ2-1, with D unresolved. This CDR3 has 15 residues. The germline gives CDR1 SGHRS, CDR2 YFSETQ. Trimming pared 1 base from V and 5 bases from J, leaving 13 bases between. The CDR3 coding sequence is TGCGCCAGCAGCTTGTCTGATCCAGGCAACAATGAGCAGTTCTTC. It encodes CASSLSDPGNNEQFF.

This clonotype has ten or more counts. This chain links TRBV7-2 with TRBJ1-3; D perhaps matches TRBD1 (5 bases). V lost 6 bases, J lost 3 bases, and 18 bases lay in between. This CDR3 is built from 16 residues. The germline CDR1 and CDR2 sequences are SGHTA and FQGNSA. In nucleotides, the CDR3 is TGTGCCAGCAGGCCAGCCGGGACCGCGGATGGAAACACCATATATTTT. It specifies CASRPAGTADGNTIYF. The full variable domain, rest sourced from reference TRBV7-2 and TRBJ1-3, is GAGVSQSPSNKVTEKGKDVELRCDPISGHTALYWYRQSLGQGLEFLIYFQGNSAPDKSGLPSDRFSAERTGGSVSTLTIQRTQQEDSAVYLCASRPAGTADGNTIYFGEGSWLTVV.

At least ten counts were recorded for this clonotype. The genes are TRBV28 and TRBJ2-5, with D unclear. The V end was cut by 5 bases, the J end by 3 bases, with 10 bases between. This CDR3 is 13 amino acids long. Germline V gives CDR1 MDHEN, CDR2 SYDVKM. The CDR3 here is CASSVQMKETQYF. CDR3 in DNA: TGTGCCAGCAGTGTTCAGATGAAAGAGACCCAGTACTTC.

This clonotype was observed many times. CDR3 nucleotide sequence: TGCAGTGCCCCCCCCAACAGGGGATTCACTGAAGCTTTCTTT. It translates to CSAPPNRGFTEAFF. The chain uses TRBV20-1 and TRBJ1-1; 7 bases map to TRBD1. This CDR3 has 14 residues. Germline values: CDR1 DFQATT, CDR2 SNEGSKA (reference sequence). Trimming at V came to 6 bases and at J to 4 bases, leaving 11 bases not matched to a gene.

This clonotype was observed many times. The junction does not match germline at one end; this may be a read error. The chain joins TRBV29-1 to TRBJ2-5, with TRBD1 matching 11 bases. This CDR3 contains 9 residues. Per germline, CDR1 SQVTM and CDR2 ANQGSEA. CDR3 in amino acids: CSVPGTGGF. CDR3 in DNA: TGCAGCGTGCCCGGGACAGGGGGCTTC.

This clonotype showed up many times. The chain has TRBV18 and TRBJ2-1; unclear D gene. The CDR3 runs to 18 residues. V was shortened by 3 bases and J by 2 bases, with 20 bases between the two germline ends. The germline V gene has CDR1 KGHSH and CDR2 LQKENI. CDR3 loop: CASSPLGWFGSTYNEQFF. Here the CDR3 DNA reads TGTGCCAGCTCACCTCTGGGATGGTTCGGTAGCACCTACAATGAGCAGTTCTTC.

This clonotype occurred many times. The rearrangement joins TRBV10-3 to TRBJ1-4; the D is unclear. The CDR3 sequence is 13 residues long. V was shortened by 5 bases and J by 3 bases, with 7 bases between the two germline ends. The germline V gene has CDR1 ENHRY and CDR2 SYGVKD. DNA for the CDR3: TGTGCCATCAGTCGAGGGCCTAATGAAAAACTGTTTTTT. The encoded protein is CAISRGPNEKLFF.

This clonotype was seen repeatedly, ten times or more. The chain is built from TRBV5-1 and TRBJ1-2; 8 bases are shared with TRBD1. This CDR3 is built from 14 residues. Trimming at V came to 4 bases and at J to 1 base, leaving 3 bases not matched to a gene. Germline-derived CDR1 and CDR2 are SGHRS and YFSETQ. The CDR3 nucleotides read TGCGCCAGCAGCCCGGACAGGGTTAACTATGGCTACACCTTC. Translated: CASSPDRVNYGYTF.

This clonotype was seen only a few times. V usage is TRBV29-1 and J usage is TRBJ1-2, with no clear D. Trimming took off 3 bases at V and 0 bases at J, with 8 bases between the two ends. The CDR3 spans 13 residues. Germline CDR1 SQVTM, CDR2 ANQGSEA. The CDR3: CSVDNSANYGYTF. The CDR3 DNA reads TGCAGCGTTGACAACAGCGCTAACTATGGCTACACCTTC.

Details on this clonotype: A much bigger clone sits one base away, suggesting this may be a read error. This rearrangement joins TRBV14 to TRBJ2-1; D perhaps matches TRBD1 (5 bases). V shed 5 bases and J shed 5 bases, with 7 bases lying between them. The CDR3 contains 12 residues. The germline gives CDR1 SGHDN, CDR2 FVKESK. CDR3 DNA: TGTGCCAGCAGCGTCAGGGACAATGAGCAGTTCTTC. It yields the protein CASSVRDNEQFF.

This clonotype came up many times. This rearrangement joins TRBV6-5 to TRBJ1-3; no clear D gene. There are 16 residues in the CDR3. V lost 4 bases, J lost 0 bases, and 13 bases lay in between. In germline, CDR1 is MNHEY, CDR2 SVGAGI. The CDR3 DNA is TGTGCCAGCAGTTTGGAGACTGGCTACTCTGGAAACACCATATATTTT. It specifies CASSLETGYSGNTIYF.

This clonotype was counted at least ten times. The junction and the germline gene differ at one end; a read error may be behind it. J is TRBJ2-2 and V is TRBV7-7; D is undetermined. The CDR3 sequence is 14 residues long. Per the germline V gene, CDR1 is SSHAT and CDR2 is FNYEAQ (reference sequence). The CDR3 is CASSFGPHTGELFF. The CDR3 nucleotides read TGTGCTAGCAGCTTTGGGCCTCACACCGGGGAGCTGTTTTTT.

This clonotype has ten or more counts. This chain joins TRBV27 and TRBJ1-1; no clear D. Germline V CDR1 and CDR2: MNHEY, SMNVEV (reference sequence). Trimming took 0 bases from V and 0 from J, leaving 11 bases between them. This CDR3 is built from 16 residues. The CDR3 DNA sequence: TGTGCCAGCAGTTTATCGGTATATACTATGAACACTGAAGCTTTCTTT. Amino acid sequence: CASSLSVYTMNTEAFF.

This clonotype was counted many times. The V call is TRBV7-2, the J call TRBJ2-1; D is tentatively TRBD1 or TRBD2 (5 bases each). The CDR3 has 15 amino acids. The ends were cut back, 1 base at V and 7 bases at J, with 14 bases in the middle. Germline values: CDR1 SGHTA, CDR2 FQGNSA. The CDR3 coding sequence is TGTGCCAGCAGCTTAGACTTCGGGGCCGAGAATGAGCAGTTCTTC. Amino acid sequence: CASSLDFGAENEQFF.

In this sample, this clonotype turned up many times. This rearrangement joins TRBV4-1 to TRBJ1-1; D gene ambiguous. Per germline, CDR1 MGHRA and CDR2 YSYEKL. Trimming took off 4 bases at V and 0 bases at J, with 9 bases between the two ends. The length of the CDR3 is 14 residues. The CDR3 DNA reads TGCGCCAGCAGCCGGGCTCCCATGAACACTGAAGCTTTCTTT. This sequence encodes CASSRAPMNTEAFF.

This clonotype has just a few counts. The chain combines TRBV30 with TRBJ1-1; 9 bases fit TRBD1. CDR1 and CDR2 from the germline V gene are GTSNPN and SVGIG (reference sequence). CDR3 length: 15 residues. J gave up 0 bases and V 1 base, and 3 bases lay outside the gene matches. The CDR3 sequence: CAWSAGTGLNTEAFF. As DNA, the CDR3 is TGTGCCTGGAGTGCCGGGACAGGGCTGAACACTGAAGCTTTCTTT.

Note on this clonotype: A much larger clone differs by one base, so this may be a read error. The rearrangement uses TRBV5-1 and TRBJ2-1; 8 nucleotides line up with TRBD1. This CDR3 has 15 residues. Germline V lookup: CDR1 SGHRS, CDR2 YFSETQ. CDR3 sequence: CASSWGQVRYNGQFF. The CDR3 DNA is TGCGCCAGCAGCTGGGGACAGGTCCGCTACAATGGGCAGTTCTTC. Using reference TRBV5-1 and TRBJ2-1 for the parts outside the CDR3, the full variable domain is KAGVTQTPRYLIKTRGQQVTLSCSPISGHRSVSWYQQTPGQGLQFLFEYFSETQRNKGNFPGRFSGRQFSNSRSEMNVSTLELGDSALYLCASSWGQVRYNGQFFGPGTRLTVL.

In its sample, this clonotype was seen many times. The rearrangement uses TRBV5-1 and TRBJ2-5; a possible D gene is TRBD1 (6 bases). CDR3 length: 17 amino acids. The V gene's germline CDR1 is SGHRS and CDR2 YFSETQ. Deletions cut 0 bases from V and 0 bases from J, with 15 bases between. CDR3 bases: TGCGCCAGCAGCTTGGCCGTGGGGGCGAGAAACCAAGAGACCCAGTACTTC. It is translated as CASSLAVGARNQETQYF.

This clonotype was seen at least ten times. The CDR3 is CASSLGGVPYNEQFF. In DNA form, the CDR3 reads TGTGCCAGCAGCTTAGGGGGGGTTCCCTACAATGAGCAGTTCTTC. The rearrangement joins TRBV7-9 to TRBJ2-1; tentative D call: TRBD2 (6 bases). Germline V gene data show CDR1 as SEHNR and CDR2 as FQNEAQ (reference sequence). The CDR3 consists of 15 residues. V lost 1 base and J 2 bases, leaving 9 bases between the germline ends.

Note on this clonotype: A much larger clone differs by one base, so this may be a read error. The V gene is TRBV9, the J gene TRBJ2-1; D possibly uses TRBD1 or TRBD2 (6 bases each). Germline V CDR1 and CDR2: SGDLS, YYNGEE. CDR3 length: 16 amino acids. The CDR3 is CASSDGALGGPNEQIF. CDR3 nucleotides: TGTGCCAGCAGCGACGGGGCGTTGGGGGGCCCAAATGAGCAGATCTTC.

This clonotype came up many times. The gene calls are TRBV5-6 and TRBJ1-1, with TRBD1 matching over 8 bases. Per germline, CDR1 SGHDT and CDR2 YYEEEE. The CDR3 totals 17 residues. J was trimmed by 0 bases and V by 3 bases; bases with no gene match: 10. For the CDR3, the DNA is TGTGCCAGCAGCTGGCGACAGGGGCTAACCATGAACACTGAAGCTTTCTTT. Translating it yields CASSWRQGLTMNTEAFF.